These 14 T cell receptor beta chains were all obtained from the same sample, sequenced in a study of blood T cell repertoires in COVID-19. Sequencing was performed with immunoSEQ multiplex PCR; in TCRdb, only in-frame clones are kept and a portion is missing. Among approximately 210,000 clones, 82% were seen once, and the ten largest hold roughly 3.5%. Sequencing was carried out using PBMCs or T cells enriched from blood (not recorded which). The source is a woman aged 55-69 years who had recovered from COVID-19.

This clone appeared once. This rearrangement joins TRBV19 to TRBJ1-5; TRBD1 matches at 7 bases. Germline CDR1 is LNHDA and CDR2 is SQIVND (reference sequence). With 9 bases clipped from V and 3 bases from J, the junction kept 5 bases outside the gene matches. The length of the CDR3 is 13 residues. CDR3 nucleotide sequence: TGTGCCAGCGCCGGGACAGCCAATCAGCCCCAGCATTTT. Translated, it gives CASAGTANQPQHF.

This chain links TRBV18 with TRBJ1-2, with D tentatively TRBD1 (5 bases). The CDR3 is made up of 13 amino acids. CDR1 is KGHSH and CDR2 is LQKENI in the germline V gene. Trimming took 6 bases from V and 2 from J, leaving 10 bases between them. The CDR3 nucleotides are TGTGCCAGCTCCACAGGAGACAACTATGGCTACACCTTC. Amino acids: CASSTGDNYGYTF.

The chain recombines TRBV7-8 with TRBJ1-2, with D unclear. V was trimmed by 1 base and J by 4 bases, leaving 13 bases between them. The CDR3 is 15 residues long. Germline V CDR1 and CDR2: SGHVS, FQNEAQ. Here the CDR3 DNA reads TGTGCCAGCAGCTTAGTGGCGTCGTCAGGCTATGGCTACACCTTC. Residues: CASSLVASSGYGYTF.

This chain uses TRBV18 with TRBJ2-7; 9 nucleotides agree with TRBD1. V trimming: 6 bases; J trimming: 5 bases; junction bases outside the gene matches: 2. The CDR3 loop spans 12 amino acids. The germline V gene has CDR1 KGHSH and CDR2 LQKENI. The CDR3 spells CASSWTGDEQYF. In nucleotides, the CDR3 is TGTGCCAGCTCCTGGACAGGGGACGAGCAGTACTTC.

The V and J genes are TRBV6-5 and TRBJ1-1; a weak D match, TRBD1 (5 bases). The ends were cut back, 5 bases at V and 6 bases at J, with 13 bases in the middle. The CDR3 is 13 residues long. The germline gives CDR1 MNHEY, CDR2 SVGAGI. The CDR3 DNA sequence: TGTGCCAGCAGTAGGGAGGGGAGGGCTGAAGCTTTCTTT. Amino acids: CASSREGRAEAFF.

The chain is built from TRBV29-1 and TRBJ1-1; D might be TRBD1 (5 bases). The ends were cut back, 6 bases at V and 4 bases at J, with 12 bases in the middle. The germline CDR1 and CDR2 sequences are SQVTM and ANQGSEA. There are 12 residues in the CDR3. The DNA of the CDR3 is TGCAGCGTGAGACAGCTCGTCACTGAAGCTTTCTTT. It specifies CSVRQLVTEAFF.

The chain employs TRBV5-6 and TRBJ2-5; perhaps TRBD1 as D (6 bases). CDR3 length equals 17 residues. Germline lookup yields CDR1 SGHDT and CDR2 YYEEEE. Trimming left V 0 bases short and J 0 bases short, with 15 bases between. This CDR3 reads CASSLVVRQAYQETQYF. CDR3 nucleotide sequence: TGTGCCAGCAGCTTGGTAGTGAGACAGGCGTACCAAGAGACCCAGTACTTC.

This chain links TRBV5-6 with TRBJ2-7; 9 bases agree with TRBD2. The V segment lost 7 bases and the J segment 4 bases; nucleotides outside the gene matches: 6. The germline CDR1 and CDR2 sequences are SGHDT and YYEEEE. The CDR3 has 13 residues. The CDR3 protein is CASGLAPTYEQYF. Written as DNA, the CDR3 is TGTGCCAGCGGACTAGCGCCGACATACGAGCAGTACTTC.

The CDR3 nucleotides read TGTGCCAGCAGCCGATCAGGCGGGGGAAGCTCCTACGAGCAGTACTTC. It yields the protein CASSRSGGGSSYEQYF. The chain couples TRBV5-5 to TRBJ2-7; 7 bases fit TRBD2. The CDR3 has 16 residues. The V gene end was trimmed by 4 bases and the J gene end by 0 bases; junction bases not matched to a gene: 10. Per the germline V gene, CDR1 is SGHKS and CDR2 is YYEKEE (reference sequence).

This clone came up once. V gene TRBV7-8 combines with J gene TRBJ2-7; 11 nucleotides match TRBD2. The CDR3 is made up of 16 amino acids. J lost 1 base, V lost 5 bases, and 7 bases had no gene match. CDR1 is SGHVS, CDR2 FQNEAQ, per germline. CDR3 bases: TGTGCCAGCAGCACTAGCGGGGGACTGAGGTCCTACGAGCAGTACTTC. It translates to CASSTSGGLRSYEQYF.

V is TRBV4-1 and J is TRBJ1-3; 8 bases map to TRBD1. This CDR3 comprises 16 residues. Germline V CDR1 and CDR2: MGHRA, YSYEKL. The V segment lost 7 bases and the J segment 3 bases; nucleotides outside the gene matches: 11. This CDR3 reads CASTVIQGAFGNTIYF. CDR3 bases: TGCGCCAGCACCGTTATCCAGGGGGCGTTTGGAAACACCATATATTTT.

CDR3 residues: CATSGGVSTDTQYF. CDR3 nucleotides: TGTGCCACCAGTGGCGGGGTTAGCACAGATACGCAGTATTTT. This rearrangement joins TRBV24-1 to TRBJ2-3, with D possibly matching TRBD2 (6 bases). Germline CDR1 and CDR2: KGHDR and SFDVKD. Between the trimmed V and J ends, which lost 5 bases and 0 bases, there was a span of 8 bases. The CDR3 has 14 amino acids.

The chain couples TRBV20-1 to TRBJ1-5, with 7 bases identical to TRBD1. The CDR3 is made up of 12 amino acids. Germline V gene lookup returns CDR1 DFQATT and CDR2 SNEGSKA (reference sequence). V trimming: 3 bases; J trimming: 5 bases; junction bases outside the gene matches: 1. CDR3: CSASQGDQPQHF. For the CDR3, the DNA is TGCAGTGCTAGTCAGGGGGATCAGCCCCAGCATTTT.

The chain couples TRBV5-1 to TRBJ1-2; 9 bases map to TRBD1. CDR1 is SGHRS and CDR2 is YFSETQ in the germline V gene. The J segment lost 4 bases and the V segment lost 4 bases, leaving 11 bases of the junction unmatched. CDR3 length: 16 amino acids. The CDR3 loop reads CASSEGQGVEAYGYTF. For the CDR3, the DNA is TGCGCCAGCAGCGAGGGACAGGGTGTCGAGGCCTATGGCTACACCTTC.